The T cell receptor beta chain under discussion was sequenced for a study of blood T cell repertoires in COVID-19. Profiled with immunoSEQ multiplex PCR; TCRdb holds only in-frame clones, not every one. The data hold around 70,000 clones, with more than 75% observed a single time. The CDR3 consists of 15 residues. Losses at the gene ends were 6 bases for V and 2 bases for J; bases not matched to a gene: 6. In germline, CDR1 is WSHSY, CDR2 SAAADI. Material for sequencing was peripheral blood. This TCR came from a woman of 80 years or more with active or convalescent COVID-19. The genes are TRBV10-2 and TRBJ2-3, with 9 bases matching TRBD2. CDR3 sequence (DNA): TGCGCCAGCAGGTCAGCGGGGGGTAACACAGATACGCAGTATTTT. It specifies CASRSAGGNTDTQYF.